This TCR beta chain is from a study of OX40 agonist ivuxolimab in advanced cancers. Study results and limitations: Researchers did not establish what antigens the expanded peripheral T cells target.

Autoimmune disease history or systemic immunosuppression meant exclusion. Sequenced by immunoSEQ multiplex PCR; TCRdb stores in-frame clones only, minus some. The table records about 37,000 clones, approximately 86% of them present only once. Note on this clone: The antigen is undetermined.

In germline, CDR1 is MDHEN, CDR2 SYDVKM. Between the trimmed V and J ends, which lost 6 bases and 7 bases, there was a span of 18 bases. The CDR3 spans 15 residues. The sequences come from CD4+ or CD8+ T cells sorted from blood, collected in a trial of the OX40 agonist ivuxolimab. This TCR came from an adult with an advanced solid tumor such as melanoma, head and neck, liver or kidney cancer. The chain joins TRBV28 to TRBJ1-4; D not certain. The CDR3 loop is CASSPLVPGSEKLFF. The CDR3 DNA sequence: TGTGCCAGCAGCCCCCTGGTACCCGGTTCTGAAAAACTGTTTTTT.